The rows below give T cell receptor beta chains drawn from one sample of a study of T cell repertoires in cytomegalovirus infection. Via MiXCR, TCRdb re-called the reads, giving one row per CDR3 protein. The sample has around 530,000 distinct CDR3 sequences; 16% are singletons. The sample taken for sequencing was CD8+ T cells from PBMCs. Receptors were obtained from a human donor in good health (CMV status not recorded). Some clones in this sample may be carry-over from other donors' samples. The CDR3 runs from the conserved cysteine through the conserved F or W. The order of the fields is V gene, CDR3 protein.

>TRBV20-1
CSARESRVAGEREQFF
>TRBV6-9
CASRHKPGQGVGNEQFF
>TRBV5-8
CASSLAGRMNTEAFF
>TRBV6-1
CASSARPPAASYEQYF
>TRBV6-5
CASSYKGPGGDGYTF
>TRBV19
CASSERGDYNEQFF
>TRBV7-8
CASSLRGMGSYGYTF
>TRBV7-9
CASSSGGRGWEDTEAFF
>TRBV28
CASSTDRGEAFF
>TRBV29-1
CSVTGGDQPQHF
>TRBV11-2
CASSFQGAFAKNIQYF
>TRBV20-1
CSARDRKTESYNSPLHF
>TRBV4-1
CASSPNSGRAGTGELFF
>TRBV6-6
CASSPEGGEDEFF
>TRBV18
CASSPLGRDEQYF
>TRBV5-5
CASSLLTRDPPPPYF
>TRBV19
CASSTGGPRNEQFF
>TRBV27
CASSFLGLAGETQYF
>TRBV27
CASGSPAHNEQFF
>TRBV27
CASSSGISQETQYF
>TRBV7-7
CASSLIQLYNEQFF
>TRBV12-3/TRBV12-4
CASSPLAAKNTGELFF
>TRBV7-9
CASSLGREWSYEQYF
>TRBV13
CASSLQLDNSPLHF
>TRBV2
CASILVGSTAEAFF
>TRBV29-1
CSVTGTSGFNEQFF
>TRBV27
CASSLKGGVMYTEAFF
>TRBV7-9
CASIGQGLHGYTF
>TRBV28
CASSRELGGAAFF
>TRBV7-4
CASSLASCEAFF
>TRBV6-6
CASSRDRVPYEQYF
>TRBV2
CASGIENYGYTF
>TRBV5-1
CASSLVNPAAGELFF
>TRBV28
CASSWAVEAYNEQFF
>TRBV12-5
CASGLVQDSSYEQYF
>TRBV9
CASSPSSRQGSGEQYF
>TRBV14
CASSQGPGGNTEAFF
>TRBV11-2
CASSPTFRGGDQETQYF